These 8 T cell receptor beta chains originate from one sample sequenced in a study of beta chain features in type 1 diabetes. Reverse transcription of all isolated RNA meant that expressed TCRB transcripts were sequenced. Sequencing was performed with immunoSEQ multiplex PCR; in TCRdb, only in-frame clones are kept and a portion is missing. Here the sample spans under 250,000 clones, 13% to 15% being singletons. The source material was naive CD4+ T cells from blood. The receptors come from a woman aged 35 to 49 in good health.

CDR3 bases: TGTGCCAGCAGTTTTGGGACCGGGACAGGGAAAGTGCAGTACTTC. This translates into CASSFGTGTGKVQYF. The V call is TRBV5-6, the J call TRBJ2-7, with 9 bases identical to TRBD1. Germline V gene sequence: CDR1 SGHDT, CDR2 YYEEEE. J lost 9 bases, V lost 5 bases, and 15 bases had no gene match. The length of the CDR3 is 15 residues.

This clone was counted only a few times. DNA for the CDR3: TGCGCCAGCAGCTTGGATGAGACGGATAGCGGGGTTTTCTACAATGAGCAGTTCTTC. It is translated as CASSLDETDSGVFYNEQFF. The rearrangement joins TRBV5-1 to TRBJ2-1; TRBD2 matches at 8 bases. V was pared by 0 bases and J by 3 bases, with 14 bases of the junction left unmatched. The germline CDR1 and CDR2 sequences are SGHRS and YFSETQ. The CDR3 is made up of 19 amino acids.

The chain carries TRBV15 and TRBJ1-3; TRBD1 might be the D (6 bases). Trimming pared 1 base from V and 3 bases from J, leaving 13 bases between. This CDR3 is built from 16 residues. Germline V gives CDR1 LNHNV, CDR2 YYDKDF (reference sequence). CDR3 bases: TGTGCCACCAGCAGAGTGAACAGGGCCGTTGGAAACACCATATATTTT. It translates to CATSRVNRAVGNTIYF.

This clone was detected a few times. The genes are TRBV19 and TRBJ2-6, with D hard to call. V was clipped by 4 bases and J by 1 base, with 2 bases between them. CDR3 length: 13 residues. Germline V gene data show CDR1 as LNHDA and CDR2 as SQIVND (reference sequence). The CDR3 nucleotides read TGTGCCAGTAGTACGTCTGGGGCCAACGTCCTGACTTTC. This codes for CASSTSGANVLTF. The entire variable domain, with the rest obtained from reference TRBV19 and TRBJ2-6, is as follows: DGGITQSPKYLFRKEGQNVTLSCEQNLNHDAMYWYRQDPGQGLRLIYYSQIVNDFQKGDIAEGYSVSREKKESFPLTVTSAQKNPTAFYLCASSTSGANVLTFGAGSRLTVL.

The sample holds one count of this clone. The chain uses TRBV27 and TRBJ2-1; D may be TRBD1 (6 bases). The CDR3 spans 13 residues. V dropped 5 bases and J dropped 3 bases, with 8 bases sitting between them. The germline CDR1 and CDR2 sequences are MNHEY and SMNVEV (reference sequence). The CDR3 nucleotides are TGTGCCAGCAGTGACAGGATCTACAATGAGCAGTTCTTC. Translation gives CASSDRIYNEQFF.

This clone was detected a few times. CDR3 nucleotides: TGTGCCAGCAGTTTGAGCGTGGATTCACCCCTCCACTTT. It encodes CASSLSVDSPLHF. The chain links TRBV27 to TRBJ1-6; D gene unclear. The CDR3 contains 13 residues. V lost 3 bases and J 8 bases, leaving 8 bases between the germline ends. Germline V gives CDR1 MNHEY, CDR2 SMNVEV (reference sequence).

The genes are TRBV2 and TRBJ1-6, with 8 bases aligning to TRBD1. CDR1 is SNHLY and CDR2 is FYNNEI in the germline V gene. Trimming at V came to 3 bases and at J to 7 bases, leaving 2 bases not matched to a gene. There are 14 residues in the CDR3. CDR3 nucleotide sequence: TGTGCCAGCAGTGACCAGGGGGCCAATTCACCCCTCCACTTT. Translation gives CASSDQGANSPLHF. Supplemented by reference TRBV2 and TRBJ1-6, the full variable domain reads EPEVTQTPSHQVTQMGQEVILRCVPISNHLYFYWYRQILGQKVEFLVSFYNNEISEKSEIFDDQFSVERPDGSNFTLKIRSTKLEDSAMYFCASSDQGANSPLHFGNGTRLTVT.

The chain joins TRBV29-1 to TRBJ2-2; 7 bases align to TRBD1. This CDR3 has 14 amino acids. Unmatched junction bases numbered 5, after V lost 7 bases and J lost 0 bases. Germline-derived CDR1 and CDR2 are SQVTM and ANQGSEA. CDR3 in amino acids: CSATGTANTGELFF. The CDR3 DNA follows: TGCAGCGCTACCGGGACAGCGAACACCGGGGAGCTGTTTTTT.